Below, 25 T cell receptor beta chains from the same sample are listed, as sequenced in a study of cytomegalovirus exposure and HLA in healthy donors. Vbeta (60) and Jbeta (13) primers were used in the PCR. Produced via immunoSEQ multiplex PCR; TCRdb's table is partial and in-frame only. The repertoire includes over 110,000 clones, 82% of them detected once, and around 2.5% sits in the top ten. The material sequenced was PBMCs. The receptor source for this set is a male donor in good health and CMV-seronegative.

V and J are TRBV9 and TRBJ2-6, with 7 bases identical to TRBD1. The CDR3 extends over 17 amino acids. V was pared by 3 bases and J by 1 base, with 7 bases of the junction left unmatched. Germline CDR1 reads SGDLS; CDR2 reads YYNGEE. The DNA for the CDR3 is TGTGCCAGCAGCGAACCGGGACAGAGTTCTGGGGCCAACGTCCTGACTTTC. This encodes CASSEPGQSSGANVLTF. Looking up the rest from reference TRBV9 and TRBJ2-6 gives the full variable domain: DSGVTQTPKHLITATGQRVTLRCSPRSGDLSVYWYQQSLDQGLQFLIQYYNGEERAKGNILERFSAQQFPDLHSELNLSSLELGDSALYFCASSEPGQSSGANVLTFGAGSRLTVL.

The J gene is TRBJ2-3, the V gene TRBV27, with 9 bases fitting TRBD2. The germline CDR1 and CDR2 sequences are MNHEY and SMNVEV (reference sequence). V gave up 5 bases and J gave up 3 bases; unmatched junction bases: 3. CDR3 length: 14 amino acids. CDR3 loop: CASSPREGTDTQYF. In DNA, the CDR3 is TGTGCCAGCAGTCCGCGGGAGGGAACAGATACGCAGTATTTT.

This chain uses TRBV6-5 with TRBJ2-6, with D hard to call. Trimming removed 0 bases from V and 0 bases from J, with 6 bases in between. The germline V gene encodes CDR1 MNHEY and CDR2 SVGAGI. The CDR3 runs to 16 residues. Written as DNA, the CDR3 is TGTGCCAGCAGTTACTCGGGCATCTCTGGGGCCAACGTCCTGACTTTC. Amino acid sequence: CASSYSGISGANVLTF.

The rearrangement uses TRBV4-1 and TRBJ2-5; the match to TRBD2 covers 12 bases. The CDR3 spans 19 residues. The V segment lost 2 bases and the J segment 4 bases; nucleotides outside the gene matches: 14. CDR1 MGHRA and CDR2 YSYEKL come from the germline V gene. CDR3 loop: CASSQILGQTSGSVETQYF. Written as DNA, the CDR3 is TGCGCCAGCAGCCAAATTCTTGGCCAGACTAGCGGGAGCGTAGAGACCCAGTACTTC.

This clone was counted only a few times. The same CDR3 is also encoded by other DNA sequences in this sample. V usage is TRBV7-3 and J usage is TRBJ1-3; 8 positions agree with TRBD1. The V gene's germline CDR1 is SGHTA and CDR2 FQGTGA. This CDR3 spans 17 amino acids. Trimming removed 2 bases from V and 0 bases from J; junction bases left unmatched: 6. CDR3 DNA sequence: TGTGCCAGCAGCTTATTGGGACAGGCTGTCTCTGGAAACACCATATATTTT. It codes for CASSLLGQAVSGNTIYF.

The rearrangement uses TRBV5-4 and TRBJ1-1; TRBD1 agrees at 8 bases. Unmatched junction bases numbered 8, after V lost 0 bases and J lost 4 bases. Germline V gives CDR1 SGHNT, CDR2 YYREEE (reference sequence). The CDR3 sequence is 16 residues long. CDR3 region: CASSLEQGEIGTEAFF. CDR3 DNA sequence: TGTGCCAGCAGCTTGGAACAGGGGGAGATTGGCACTGAAGCTTTCTTT.

CDR3 sequence: CASSVTGSSSYEQYF. The DNA of the CDR3 is TGTGCCAGTTCCGTCACGGGGTCTAGCTCCTACGAGCAGTACTTC. The rearrangement uses TRBV19 and TRBJ2-7, with D perhaps TRBD2 (5 bases). The germline gives CDR1 LNHDA, CDR2 SQIVND (reference sequence). The CDR3 consists of 15 residues. Trimming took 8 bases from V and 0 from J, leaving 17 bases between them.

This clone was seen a handful of times. This rearrangement joins TRBV5-4 to TRBJ2-1; 10 bases align to TRBD2. The CDR3 extends over 15 amino acids. The J segment lost 0 bases and the V segment lost 4 bases, leaving 1 base of the junction unmatched. CDR1 is SGHNT, CDR2 YYREEE, per germline (reference sequence). CDR3 amino acids: CASSPSGGSYNEQFF. CDR3 nucleotides: TGTGCCAGCAGCCCTAGCGGGGGCTCCTACAATGAGCAGTTCTTC.

The V call is TRBV28, the J call TRBJ1-1, with TRBD1 matching over 7 bases. Looked up from germline, CDR1 is MDHEN and CDR2 is SYDVKM. Trimming removed 4 bases from V and 0 bases from J; junction bases left unmatched: 5. This CDR3 contains 15 residues. The CDR3 DNA reads as TGTGCCAGCAGTTCCGGGACAGTCATGAACACTGAAGCTTTCTTT. It is translated as CASSSGTVMNTEAFF.

This rearrangement joins TRBV5-1 to TRBJ2-1, with a weak D call TRBD1 (6 bases). Between the trimmed V and J ends, which lost 0 bases and 10 bases, there was a span of 11 bases. Germline loops: CDR1 SGHRS, CDR2 YFSETQ. This CDR3 contains 13 residues. The CDR3 bases are TGCGCCAGCAGCTTGGACAGGGCGAGGGAGCAGTTCTTC. Protein: CASSLDRAREQFF.

V and J are TRBV5-6 and TRBJ1-4; D call uncertain. V lost 3 bases to trimming and J lost 8 bases, with 14 bases between them. Germline CDR1 is SGHDT and CDR2 is YYEEEE. This CDR3 has 14 residues. The CDR3 nucleotides read TGTGCCAGCAGCTCGCCCAGGCCGAACGAAAAACTGTTTTTT. Encoded protein: CASSSPRPNEKLFF. The full variable domain, in which reference TRBV5-6 and TRBJ1-4 provide the parts outside the CDR3, is DAGVTQSPTHLIKTRGQQVTLRCSPKSGHDTVSWYQQALGQGPQFIFQYYEEEERQRGNFPDRFSGHQFPNYSSELNVNALLLGDSALYLCASSSPRPNEKLFFGSGTQLSVL.

In DNA form, the CDR3 reads TGTGCCAGCAGCTCCTGGACAGCTAAAGCAGGGAGTGAGCAGTTCTTC. It encodes CASSSWTAKAGSEQFF. The chain combines TRBV7-6 with TRBJ2-1, with D maybe TRBD1 (6 bases). V dropped 4 bases and J dropped 9 bases, with 22 bases sitting between them. CDR3 size: 16 residues. The V gene's germline CDR1 is SGHVS and CDR2 FNYEAQ.

The chain uses TRBV19 and TRBJ2-2; D call uncertain. The germline V gene has CDR1 LNHDA and CDR2 SQIVND (reference sequence). The CDR3 is made up of 13 amino acids. V was trimmed by 4 bases and J by 6 bases, leaving 9 bases between them. The CDR3 sequence: CASSTSPAGELFF. The CDR3 coding sequence is TGTGCCAGTAGTACCTCCCCGGCCGGGGAGCTGTTTTTT.

The chain combines TRBV7-3 with TRBJ2-1; D possibly corresponds to TRBD1 (5 bases). The V gene lost 4 bases and the J gene lost 4 bases, with 14 bases spanning the gap. The CDR3 loop spans 15 amino acids. Germline loops: CDR1 SGHTA, CDR2 FQGTGA. This CDR3 reads CASSSQGFPYNEQFF. The DNA for the CDR3 is TGTGCCAGCAGCTCCCAGGGTTTCCCTTACAATGAGCAGTTCTTC.

The V and J genes are TRBV5-1 and TRBJ2-3; 10 positions agree with TRBD2. The CDR3 runs to 15 residues. V shed 6 bases, J shed 5 bases, and the junction held 9 bases outside the gene matches. Germline V gives CDR1 SGHRS, CDR2 YFSETQ. DNA of the CDR3: TGCGCCAGCACTATGCTAGCGGGAGTTTTAGATACGCAGTATTTT. Its protein product is CASTMLAGVLDTQYF.

The chain couples TRBV2 to TRBJ2-5; 9 positions agree with TRBD1. J lost 7 bases, V lost 6 bases, and 6 bases had no gene match. The germline V gene has CDR1 SNHLY and CDR2 FYNNEI. This CDR3 comprises 13 residues. CDR3 nucleotide sequence: TGTGCCAGCAGGCGGACAGGGGAGGGGACCCAGTACTTC. Protein: CASRRTGEGTQYF.

The chain couples TRBV5-1 to TRBJ2-7; 9 nucleotides align to TRBD1. The CDR3 consists of 15 residues. With V trimmed by 4 bases and J by 3 bases, 8 bases remained unmatched. Germline CDR1 reads SGHRS; CDR2 reads YFSETQ. The CDR3 DNA reads as TGCGCCAGCAGCCGGGACAGGGAAGCTTTCTACGAGCAGTACTTC. Translating gives CASSRDREAFYEQYF.

The chain is built from TRBV6-4 and TRBJ1-5; no firm D call. Germline values: CDR1 MRHNA, CDR2 SNTAGT. The V and J ends lost 4 bases and 0 bases respectively, with 7 bases between them. The CDR3 is 14 amino acids. The CDR3 nucleotides read TGTGCCAGCAGTGCTGAAGCTAGCAATCAGCCCCAGCATTTT. It encodes CASSAEASNQPQHF.

This chain uses TRBV11-2 with TRBJ1-5, with TRBD1 identical over 8 bases. V shed 3 bases and J 4 bases; nucleotides not matched to a gene: 2. The CDR3 is 14 amino acids. Germline V gives CDR1 SGHAT, CDR2 FQNNGV. DNA for the CDR3: TGTGCCAGCAGCTTGACAGGGGATAATCAGCCCCAGCATTTT. It translates to CASSLTGDNQPQHF.

Comments on this clone: Relative to the germline gene, one junction end is altered; a read error may explain this. This chain's CDR3 is CSSSLRTGSIGANVLTF. DNA of the CDR3: TGTTCCAGCAGCCTACGGACAGGGAGCATAGGGGCCAACGTCCTGACTTTC. The chain recombines TRBV7-9 with TRBJ2-6; the match to TRBD1 covers 8 bases. This CDR3 is built from 17 residues. The V gene's germline CDR1 is SEHNR and CDR2 FQNEAQ (reference sequence).

The genes are TRBV25-1 and TRBJ2-4, with 7 bases identical to TRBD1. V lost 4 bases, J lost 5 bases, and 5 bases stayed unmatched. Germline CDR1 MGHDK, CDR2 SYGVNS. The CDR3 spans 14 residues. The CDR3 nucleotides are TGTGCCAGCAGTGTAAATACAGGGGAAAACATTCAGTACTTC. Translating it yields CASSVNTGENIQYF.

The chain joins TRBV7-6 to TRBJ2-7, with 10 positions matching TRBD2. CDR1 and CDR2 from the germline V gene are SGHVS and FNYEAQ. The CDR3 loop spans 17 amino acids. With V trimmed by 5 bases and J by 1 base, 11 bases remained unmatched. This chain's CDR3 is CASSPGAGLAESYEQYF. The CDR3 bases are TGTGCCAGCAGCCCTGGGGCCGGACTAGCGGAATCCTACGAGCAGTACTTC.

V gene TRBV7-2 combines with J gene TRBJ2-7, with a tentative D call TRBD2 (6 bases). V lost 5 bases, J lost 12 bases, and 23 bases lay in between. CDR3 length: 14 amino acids. Germline CDR1 and CDR2: SGHTA and FQGNSA. CDR3 in amino acids: CASSEGLLLTLGYF. The CDR3 DNA follows: TGTGCCAGCAGCGAGGGACTTTTGCTTACCTTGGGGTACTTC.

The chain couples TRBV6-1 to TRBJ1-2; 7 bases align to TRBD1. This CDR3 contains 15 residues. Germline-derived CDR1 and CDR2 are MNHNS and SASEGT. Germline trimming cut 2 bases from V and 1 base from J; bases unmatched to any gene: 4. The DNA of the CDR3 is TGTGCCAGCAGTGAATATGCAGGGGGTAACTATGGCTACACCTTC. It encodes CASSEYAGGNYGYTF.

The chain combines TRBV4-1 with TRBJ2-5; tentatively, D is TRBD2 (7 bases). The J call is uncertain, as TRBJ2-7 better fits the DNA end. This CDR3 has 15 amino acids. Per the germline V gene, CDR1 is MGHRA and CDR2 is YSYEKL. The CDR3 here is CASSHKGGATYEQYF. CDR3 DNA sequence: TGCGCCAGCAGCCATAAGGGGGGGGCTACCTACGAGCAGTACTTC.